These T cell receptor beta chains were read from a single sample in a study of Ad26.COV2.S vaccination and SARS-CoV-2 variants. Assay used: immunoSEQ multiplex PCR; TCRdb lists only in-frame clones, some missing. The sample records around 320,000 clones, 87% being singletons. The material was peripheral blood, obtained in a trial of Ad26.COV2.S vaccine versus placebo. The source of these receptors is a person aged 18-60 years who received the Ad26.COV2.S COVID-19 vaccine or a placebo. Both conserved end residues are part of each CDR3. A D gene is named only where the DNA matches it firmly. Some rows mark clone size as missing; the rest say once, few, many or name a class of expanded clone.

NA,NA,TRBJ1-5,TRBV28,TGTGCCAGCAGTTACAAGGGATATAGCAATCAGCCCCAGCATTTT,CASSYKGYSNQPQHF
NA,NA,TRBJ1-1,TRBV19,TGTGCCAGTAGTATAGGGGGCTGGACTGAAGCTTTCTTT,CASSIGGWTEAFF
TRBD2,NA,TRBJ2-3,TRBV27,TGTGCCAGCAGTACTAGCGGGGTAGCAGATACGCAGTATTTT,CASSTSGVADTQYF
NA,NA,TRBJ2-7,TRBV12-3/TRBV12-4,TGTGCCAGCAGCCCGGAAGGCTCCTACGAGCAGTACTTC,CASSPEGSYEQYF
NA,few,TRBJ1-1,TRBV7-9,TGTGCCAGCAGCTTCCAGGGGATGGGGACTGAAGCTTTCTTT,CASSFQGMGTEAFF
TRBD2,NA,TRBJ2-1,TRBV9,TGTGCCAGCAGCGTAGTCAGCGGGGGAAACAATGAGCAGTTCTTC,CASSVVSGGNNEQFF
NA,NA,TRBJ1-3,TRBV7-2,TGTGCCAGCAGCTTCGGCAGGACTGGAAACACCATATATTTT,CASSFGRTGNTIYF
NA,NA,TRBJ1-2,TRBV19,TGTGCCAGTAGTCCCAGGGCCCAGGGGTATGGCTACACCTTC,CASSPRAQGYGYTF
NA,NA,TRBJ1-1,TRBV4-3,TGCGCCAGCAGCCAAGATTTAGGGTCGACTGAAGCTTTCTTT,CASSQDLGSTEAFF
NA,NA,TRBJ1-1,TRBV9,TGTGCCAGCACTTTGGGGATGAACACTGAAGCTTTCTTT,CASTLGMNTEAFF
NA,once,TRBJ1-4,TRBV5-1,TGCGCCAGCAGCGGGGCAGGGGTCGGAAAACTGTTTTTT,CASSGAGVGKLFF
NA,NA,TRBJ2-7,TRBV7-8,TGTGCCAGCAGCTTACCAGGGAATCCCTACGAGCAGTACTTC,CASSLPGNPYEQYF
NA,once,TRBJ1-2,TRBV6-5,TGTGCCAGCAGTTACGGAGGCGTCTATGGCTACACCTTC,CASSYGGVYGYTF